Listed below are T cell receptor beta chains from one sample, sequenced in a study of beta chain features in type 1 diabetes. The table came from immunoSEQ multiplex PCR; TCRdb's copy has only in-frame clones and leaves some out. The sample consists of under 900,000 clones, 15% to 20% of them appearing once. Sequencing was performed on naive CD4+ T cells from blood. These receptors were taken from a woman aged 18-35 years in good health. The CDR3 runs from the conserved cysteine through the conserved F or W. D genes are given only for firm matches. For some rows the clone size is stated as once, few or many, or as a class when expanded; others skip it.

TRBV6-5	few	13	TRBJ2-1	NA	TGTGCCAGCAGCCTAGGGAACTACAATGAGCAGTTCTTC	CASSLGNYNEQFF
TRBV5-5	NA	18	TRBJ1-1	TRBD1	TGTGCCAGCAGCTTGGAGGGGTCGGGACAGGGGTATTTGGCTGAAGCTTTCTTT	CASSLEGSGQGYLAEAFF
TRBV19	NA	14	TRBJ2-2	NA	TGTGCCAGTAGTATAGTTCTAAACACCGGGGAGCTGTTTTTT	CASSIVLNTGELFF
TRBV5-6	NA	12	TRBJ2-7	NA	TGTGCCAGCAGCGTGACCGCCTACGAGCAGTACTTC	CASSVTAYEQYF
TRBV18	few	15	TRBJ2-7	TRBD2	TGTGCCAGCTCACCAAGTAGCGGGAGGTCGGGGGAGCAGTACTTC	CASSPSSGRSGEQYF
TRBV28	NA	14	TRBJ1-1	NA	TGTGCCAGCAGTGGCGGGACGGTGAACACTGAAGCTTTCTTT	CASSGGTVNTEAFF
TRBV9	few	18	TRBJ2-1	TRBD2	TGTGCCAGCAGCGGGGTGAGGGGACAAGCGGGAGGGTCCAATGAGCAGTTCTTC	CASSGVRGQAGGSNEQFF
TRBV29-1	few	13	TRBJ2-1	NA	TGCAGCGCCACGAGGGGATCCTACAATGAGCAGTTCTTC	CSATRGSYNEQFF
TRBV7-9	once	16	TRBJ2-5	NA	TGTGCCAGCAGCTTCGGGCCGGCTAGCCGAGGGGAGACCCAGTACTTC	CASSFGPASRGETQYF
TRBV5-1	NA	13	TRBJ2-5	NA	TGCGCCAGCAGCTTGGTGACGGTAGAGACCCAGTACTTC	CASSLVTVETQYF
TRBV2	once	15	TRBJ1-5	NA	TGTGCCAGCAGTGAGATTTCAGGGAGCAATCAGCCCCAGCATTTT	CASSEISGSNQPQHF
TRBV28	few	13	TRBJ2-7	NA	TGTGCCAGCAGCCGCGGGTGGGACTACGAGCAGTACTTC	CASSRGWDYEQYF
TRBV7-2	NA	13	TRBJ2-2	NA	TGTGCCAGCAGCTGGGGGACACTCGGGGAGCTGTTTTTT	CASSWGTLGELFF
TRBV6-1	NA	13	TRBJ1-5	NA	TGTGCCAGCAGTGAAAATTACAATCAGCCCCAGCATTTT	CASSENYNQPQHF
TRBV28	few	13	TRBJ1-1	NA	TGTGCCAGCAGTTTGGCCAGGGCATCGGAGGCTTTCTTT	CASSLARASEAFF
TRBV7-3	few	15	TRBJ2-6	NA	TGTGCCAGCAGCCAACCAGGGTCTGGGGCCAACGTCCTGACTTTC	CASSQPGSGANVLTF
TRBV28	NA	15	TRBJ2-2	NA	TGTGCCAGCAGTTTGCCAAGGGGGAACACCGGGGAGCTGTTTTTT	CASSLPRGNTGELFF
TRBV5-1	few	14	TRBJ2-3	NA	TGCGCCAGCAGCTTACAGGTACTCACAGATACGCAGTATTTT	CASSLQVLTDTQYF
TRBV16	NA	14	TRBJ1-3	TRBD1	TGTGCCAGCAGCCAGGGGGACAGCAGAAACACCATATATTTT	CASSQGDSRNTIYF
TRBV2	few	16	TRBJ2-3	NA	TGTGCCAGCAGTGCTAACTTGTTACTTAGCACAGATACGCAGTATTTT	CASSANLLLSTDTQYF
TRBV29-1	NA	12	TRBJ2-3	NA	TGCAGCGTTGAGTTCCACACAGATACGCAGTATTTT	CSVEFHTDTQYF
TRBV29-1	few	12	TRBJ1-5	NA	TGCAGCGTTTCGACAGAAGATCAGCCCCAGCATTTT	CSVSTEDQPQHF
TRBV4-2	NA	17	TRBJ2-1	NA	TGTGCCAGCAGACTTCGACCGCAACCCGGACTATACAATGAGCAGTTCTTC	CASRLRPQPGLYNEQFF
TRBV7-3	NA	17	TRBJ2-1	TRBD1	TGTGCCAGCAGCTTAGAGGGGACAGGGGGTTCATTCAATGAGCAGTTCTTC	CASSLEGTGGSFNEQFF
TRBV27	NA	17	TRBJ2-4	TRBD2	TGTGCCAGCAGGAGACTAGCGGGAGGTTCGGGCAAAAACATTCAGTACTTC	CASRRLAGGSGKNIQYF
TRBV5-1	few	15	TRBJ2-2	NA	TGCGCCAGCAGCTTGTTAGGCATGAACACCGGGGAGCTGTTTTTT	CASSLLGMNTGELFF
TRBV6-5	NA	13	TRBJ1-5	NA	TGTGCCAGCAGTTATACCGTAGGTCAGCCCCAGCATTTT	CASSYTVGQPQHF
TRBV11-2	NA	15	TRBJ2-3	NA	TGTGCCAGCAGCCAAAGCAGTGGATACACAGATACGCAGTATTTT	CASSQSSGYTDTQYF
TRBV18	few	15	TRBJ2-5	TRBD2	TGTGCCAGCTCACCACGTAGCGGGGTTCAAGAGACCCAGTACTTC	CASSPRSGVQETQYF
TRBV11-2	few	16	TRBJ2-1	NA	TGTGCCAGCAGCTTAGGTCTGCGGGACCCATACAATGAGCAGTTCTTC	CASSLGLRDPYNEQFF
TRBV7-2	NA	12	TRBJ2-3	NA	TGTGCCAGCAGCTTCGACAGAAATACGCAGTATTTT	CASSFDRNTQYF
TRBV10-3	NA	16	TRBJ2-7	TRBD2	TGTGCCATCAGTGAGACTAGCGGGAGACGAGTATACGAGCAGTACTTC	CAISETSGRRVYEQYF
TRBV27	NA	13	TRBJ2-1	TRBD2	TGTGCCAGCAGCCGGACTAGCATAAATGAGCAGTTCTTC	CASSRTSINEQFF
TRBV28	NA	17	TRBJ2-1	TRBD2	TGTGCCAGCAGTCCCGCGGCTAGCGGGAGTCTTTTTGGTGAGCAGTTCTTC	CASSPAASGSLFGEQFF
TRBV4-2	NA	13	TRBJ2-3	NA	TGTGCCAGCAGCCAGGGGGTGGCAGATACGCAGTATTTT	CASSQGVADTQYF
TRBV28	NA	15	TRBJ2-2	NA	TGTGCCAGTCACTTATCAGGCACGAACACCGGGGAGCTGTTTTTT	CASHLSGTNTGELFF
TRBV2	few	15	TRBJ2-5	TRBD2	TGTGCCATCCCCCTCCGGGCTAGCGGGAGAGAGACCCAGTACTTC	CAIPLRASGRETQYF
TRBV28	NA	13	TRBJ1-4	NA	TGTGCCAGCAGTACGCCCGACTATGAAAAACTGTTTTTT	CASSTPDYEKLFF
TRBV18	NA	12	TRBJ2-5	NA	TGTGCCAGCTCCCAGGGGAGGGAGACCCAGTACTTC	CASSQGRETQYF
TRBV5-1	NA	15	TRBJ2-7	NA	TGCGCCAGCAGCGTGGCAACAGATAATTTCTACGAGCAGTACTTC	CASSVATDNFYEQYF
TRBV29-1	few	11	TRBJ2-7	NA	TGCAGCGTGGGACCGGGATACGAGCAGTACTTC	CSVGPGYEQYF
TRBV21-1	NA	16	TRBJ2-3	NA	TGTGCCAGCAGCACAGATGACAGGGGGCGCACAGATACGCAGTATTTT	CASSTDDRGRTDTQYF
TRBV5-1	NA	12	TRBJ1-1	TRBD1	TGCGCCAGCAGTGAGGGGGCTTTTGAAGCTTTCTTT	CASSEGAFEAFF
TRBV28	few	17	TRBJ1-2	NA	TGTGCCAGCAGTTCCACAGACACCCCCGGCTTCAACTATGGCTACACCTTC	CASSSTDTPGFNYGYTF
TRBV7-9	few	16	TRBJ2-2	TRBD1	TGTGCCAGCAGCGTGGGACAGGGGTCGGTCGCCGGGGAGCTGTTTTTT	CASSVGQGSVAGELFF